The T cell receptor beta chain described here comes from a study of OX40 agonist ivuxolimab in advanced cancers. On the study more broadly: A male proportion of 82.7% was recorded, with mean age around 60 years and range roughly 23 to 90. Regarding the study as a whole: Doses of 0.1 to 3.0 mg/kg were accompanied by clonal expansion of CD4+ and CD8+ blood T cells by week 6.

Clones were read by immunoSEQ multiplex PCR, and TCRdb kept only the in-frame ones, dropping some. The repertoire includes tens of thousands of clones, less than 85% of them detected once, and approximately 13% sits in the top ten. In regard to this clone: The antigen is undetermined.

There are 15 residues in the CDR3. The V gene's germline CDR1 is MNHEY and CDR2 SVGAGI. V gave up 8 bases and J gave up 7 bases; unmatched junction bases: 12. This clonotype originated in an adult with an advanced solid tumor such as melanoma, head and neck, liver or kidney cancer. Here the sequenced sample was CD4+ or CD8+ T cells sorted from blood, taken in a trial of the OX40 agonist ivuxolimab. The rearrangement uses TRBV6-5 and TRBJ2-1, with 9 bases aligning to TRBD2. CDR3 protein: CASQVRGGRANEQFF. Here the CDR3 DNA reads TGTGCCAGCCAGGTTAGGGGCGGGAGGGCAAATGAGCAGTTCTTC.